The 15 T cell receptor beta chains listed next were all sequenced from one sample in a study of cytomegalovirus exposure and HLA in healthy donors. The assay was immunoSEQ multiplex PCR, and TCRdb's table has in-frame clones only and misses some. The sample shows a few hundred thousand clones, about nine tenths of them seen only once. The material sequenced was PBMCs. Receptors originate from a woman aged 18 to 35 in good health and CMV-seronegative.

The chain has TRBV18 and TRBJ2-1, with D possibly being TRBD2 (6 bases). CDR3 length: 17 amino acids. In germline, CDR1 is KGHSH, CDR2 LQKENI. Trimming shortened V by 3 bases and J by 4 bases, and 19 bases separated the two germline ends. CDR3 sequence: CASSPPNSGPQYNEQFF. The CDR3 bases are TGTGCCAGCTCACCTCCGAATAGCGGCCCTCAATACAATGAGCAGTTCTTC. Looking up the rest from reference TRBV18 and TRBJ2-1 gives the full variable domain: NAGVMQNPRHLVRRRGQEARLRCSPMKGHSHVYWYRQLPEEGLKFMVYLQKENIIDESGMPKERFSAEFPKEGPSILRIQQVVRGDSAAYFCASSPPNSGPQYNEQFFGPGTRLTVL.

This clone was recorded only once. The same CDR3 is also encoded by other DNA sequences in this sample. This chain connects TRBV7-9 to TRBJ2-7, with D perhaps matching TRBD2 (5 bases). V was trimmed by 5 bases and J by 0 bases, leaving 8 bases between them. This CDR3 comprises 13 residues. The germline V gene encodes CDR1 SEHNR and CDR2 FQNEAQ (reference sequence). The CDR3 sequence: CASSRGSSYEQYF. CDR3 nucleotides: TGTGCCAGCAGCCGTGGGAGCTCCTACGAGCAGTACTTC.

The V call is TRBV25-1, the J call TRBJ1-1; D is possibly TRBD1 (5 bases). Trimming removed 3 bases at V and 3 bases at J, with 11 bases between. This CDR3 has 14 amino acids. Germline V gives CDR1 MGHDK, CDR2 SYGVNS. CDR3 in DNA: TGTGCCAGCAGTGAGAGTGAAGGGGACACTGAAGCTTTCTTT. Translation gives CASSESEGDTEAFF.

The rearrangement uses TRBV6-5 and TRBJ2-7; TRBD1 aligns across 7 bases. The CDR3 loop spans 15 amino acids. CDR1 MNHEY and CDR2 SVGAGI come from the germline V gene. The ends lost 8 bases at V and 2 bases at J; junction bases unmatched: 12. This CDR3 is CASRRGPDPTYEQYF. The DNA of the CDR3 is TGTGCCAGCCGAAGGGGGCCCGATCCCACCTACGAGCAGTACTTC.

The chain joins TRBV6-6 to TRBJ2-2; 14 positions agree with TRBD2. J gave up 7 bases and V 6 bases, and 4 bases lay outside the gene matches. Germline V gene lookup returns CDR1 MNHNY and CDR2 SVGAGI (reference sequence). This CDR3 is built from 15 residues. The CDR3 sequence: CASRAGLAGVGELFF. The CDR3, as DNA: TGTGCCAGCAGAGCGGGACTAGCGGGAGTCGGGGAGCTGTTTTTT.

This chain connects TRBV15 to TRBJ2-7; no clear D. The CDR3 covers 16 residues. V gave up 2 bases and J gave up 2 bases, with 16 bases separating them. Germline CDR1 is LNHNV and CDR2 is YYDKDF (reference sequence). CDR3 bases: TGTGCCACCAGCAGAAGATCGACTGGTCGGCCCTACGAGCAGTACTTC. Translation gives CATSRRSTGRPYEQYF.

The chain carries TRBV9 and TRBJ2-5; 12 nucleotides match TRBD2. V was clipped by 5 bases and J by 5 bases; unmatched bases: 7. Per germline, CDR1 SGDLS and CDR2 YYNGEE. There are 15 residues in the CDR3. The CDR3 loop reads CASSPTSGSHETQYF. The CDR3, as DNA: TGTGCCAGCAGTCCGACTAGCGGGAGTCACGAGACCCAGTACTTC. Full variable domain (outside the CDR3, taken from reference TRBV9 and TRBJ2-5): DSGVTQTPKHLITATGQRVTLRCSPRSGDLSVYWYQQSLDQGLQFLIQYYNGEERAKGNILERFSAQQFPDLHSELNLSSLELGDSALYFCASSPTSGSHETQYFGPGTRLLVL.

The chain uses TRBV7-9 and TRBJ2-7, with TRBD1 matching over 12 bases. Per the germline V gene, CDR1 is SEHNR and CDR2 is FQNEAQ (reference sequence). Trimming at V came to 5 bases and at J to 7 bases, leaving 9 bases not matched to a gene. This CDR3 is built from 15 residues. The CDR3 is CASSAPGTGGQEQYF. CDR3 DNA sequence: TGTGCCAGCAGCGCCCCCGGGACAGGGGGCCAGGAGCAGTACTTC.

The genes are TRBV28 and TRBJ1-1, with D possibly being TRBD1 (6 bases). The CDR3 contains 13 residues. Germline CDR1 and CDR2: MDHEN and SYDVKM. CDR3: CASSGAENTEAFF. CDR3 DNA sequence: TGTGCTAGCTCAGGGGCGGAGAACACTGAAGCTTTCTTT.

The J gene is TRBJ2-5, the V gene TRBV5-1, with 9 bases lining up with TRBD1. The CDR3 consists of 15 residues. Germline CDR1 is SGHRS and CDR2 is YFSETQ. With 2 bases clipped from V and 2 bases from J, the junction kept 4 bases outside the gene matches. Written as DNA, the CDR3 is TGCGCCAGCAGCTTTCCGACAGGGGGACAAGAGACCCAGTACTTC. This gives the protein CASSFPTGGQETQYF.

DNA of the CDR3: TGTGCCAGCAGCAATGGACTAGCGGGAGGGGGCTCTGGTGAGCAGTTCTTC. This gives the protein CASSNGLAGGGSGEQFF. V is TRBV11-3 and J is TRBJ2-1; 15 nucleotides line up with TRBD2. The CDR3 loop spans 17 amino acids. The V and J ends lost 5 bases and 9 bases, in that order; junction bases with no gene match: 11. Germline V gene lookup returns CDR1 SGHNT and CDR2 YENEEA.

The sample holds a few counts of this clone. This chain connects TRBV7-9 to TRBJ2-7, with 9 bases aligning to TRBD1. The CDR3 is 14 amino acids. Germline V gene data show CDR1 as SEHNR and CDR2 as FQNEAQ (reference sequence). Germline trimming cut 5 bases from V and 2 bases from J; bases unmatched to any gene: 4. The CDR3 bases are TGTGCCAGCAGCCCCCGGACAGGGGCCTACGAGCAGTACTTC. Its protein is CASSPRTGAYEQYF.

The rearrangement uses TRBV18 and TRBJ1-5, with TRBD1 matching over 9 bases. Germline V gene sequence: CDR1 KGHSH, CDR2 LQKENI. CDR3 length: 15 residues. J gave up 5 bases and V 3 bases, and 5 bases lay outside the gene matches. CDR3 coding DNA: TGTGCCAGCTCACCGAGGACAGGGGAGGATCAGCCCCAGCATTTT. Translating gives CASSPRTGEDQPQHF.

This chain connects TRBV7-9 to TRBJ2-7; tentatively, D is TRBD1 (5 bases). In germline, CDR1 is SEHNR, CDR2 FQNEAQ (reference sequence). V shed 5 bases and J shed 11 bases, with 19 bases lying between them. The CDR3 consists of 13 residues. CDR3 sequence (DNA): TGTGCCAGCAGCCTTAAGAATGGGGCCCTGGAGTACTTC. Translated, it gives CASSLKNGALEYF.

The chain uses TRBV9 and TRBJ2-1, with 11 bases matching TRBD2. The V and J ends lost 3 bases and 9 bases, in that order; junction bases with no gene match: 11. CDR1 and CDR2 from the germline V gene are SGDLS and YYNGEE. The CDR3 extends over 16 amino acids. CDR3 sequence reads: CASSAPFSGRAGEQFF. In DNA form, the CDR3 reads TGTGCCAGCAGCGCCCCGTTTAGCGGGAGGGCGGGTGAGCAGTTCTTC.